Detailed here is one T cell receptor beta chain. Its matching antigen is unknown. With 60 Vbeta and 13 Jbeta primers, the PCR was carried out. In the study's own analysis: Approximately 72 million unique TCR beta chains, 10 million to 13 million of them shared, were counted by a later analysis. Generated by immunoSEQ multiplex PCR, the TCRdb table keeps only in-frame clones and is missing some. V and J calls plus clone size are reproduced from that table; the DNA served to infer D and trimming. The data show about 62,000 clones, approximately 87% seen once. This sample is drawn from a study of cytomegalovirus exposure and HLA in healthy donors. Across the study: Approximately 200 million T cells yielded around 120 million unique TCR beta sequences in earlier analysis.

Whole-study findings and limits: The study found most TCR sequences rare, yet found some public TCRs in many donors. Some segments of the V type, notably TRBV6-2 and TRBV6-3, were excluded as indistinguishable.

Trimming cost V 6 bases and J 5 bases, with 20 bases left between them. The CDR3 is 15 amino acids. In germline, CDR1 is MGHRA, CDR2 YSYEKL. This TCR was sampled from a man aged 18 to 30 in good health and CMV-seronegative. The specimen was PBMCs. The chain carries TRBV4-1 and TRBJ2-7, with D possibly matching TRBD1 (5 bases). This CDR3 is CASRPQGNGPHEQYF. DNA for the CDR3: TGCGCCAGCAGGCCCCAGGGTAACGGGCCTCACGAGCAGTACTTC.